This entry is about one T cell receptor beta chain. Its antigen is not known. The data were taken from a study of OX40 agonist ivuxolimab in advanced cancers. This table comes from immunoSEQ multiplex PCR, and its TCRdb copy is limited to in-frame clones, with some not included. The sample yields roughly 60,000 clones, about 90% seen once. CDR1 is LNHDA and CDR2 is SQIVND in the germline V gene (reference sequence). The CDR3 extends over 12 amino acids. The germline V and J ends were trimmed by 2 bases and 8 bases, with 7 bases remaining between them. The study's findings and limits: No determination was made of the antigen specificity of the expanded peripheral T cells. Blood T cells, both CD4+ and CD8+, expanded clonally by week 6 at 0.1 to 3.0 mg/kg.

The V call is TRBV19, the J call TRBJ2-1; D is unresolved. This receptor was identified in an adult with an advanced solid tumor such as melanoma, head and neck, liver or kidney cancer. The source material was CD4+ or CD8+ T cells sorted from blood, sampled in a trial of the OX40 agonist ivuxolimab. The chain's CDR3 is CASSIKGHEQFF. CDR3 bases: TGTGCCAGTAGTATAAAGGGCCATGAGCAGTTCTTC. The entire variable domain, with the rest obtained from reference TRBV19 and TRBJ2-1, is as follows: DGGITQSPKYLFRKEGQNVTLSCEQNLNHDAMYWYRQDPGQGLRLIYYSQIVNDFQKGDIAEGYSVSREKKESFPLTVTSAQKNPTAFYLCASSIKGHEQFFGPGTRLTVL.